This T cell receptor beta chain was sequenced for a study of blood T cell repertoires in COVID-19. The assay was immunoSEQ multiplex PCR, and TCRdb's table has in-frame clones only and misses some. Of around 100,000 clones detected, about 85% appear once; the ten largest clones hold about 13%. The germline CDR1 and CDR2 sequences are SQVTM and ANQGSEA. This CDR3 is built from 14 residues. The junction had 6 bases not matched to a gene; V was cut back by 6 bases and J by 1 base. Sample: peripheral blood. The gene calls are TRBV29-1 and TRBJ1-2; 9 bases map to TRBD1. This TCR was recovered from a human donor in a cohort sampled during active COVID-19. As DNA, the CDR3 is TGCAGCGTACAACCGGGACAGGGTAACTATGGCTACACCTTC. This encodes CSVQPGQGNYGYTF.